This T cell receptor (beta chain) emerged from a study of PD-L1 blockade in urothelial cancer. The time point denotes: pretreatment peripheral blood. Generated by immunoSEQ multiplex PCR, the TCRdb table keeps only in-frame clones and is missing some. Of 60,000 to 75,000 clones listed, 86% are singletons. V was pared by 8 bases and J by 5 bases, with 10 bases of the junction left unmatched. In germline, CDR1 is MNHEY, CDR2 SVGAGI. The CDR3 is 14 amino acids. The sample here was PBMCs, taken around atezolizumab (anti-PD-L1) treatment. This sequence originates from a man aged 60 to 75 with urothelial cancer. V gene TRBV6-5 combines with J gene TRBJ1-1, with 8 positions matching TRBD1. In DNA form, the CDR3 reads TGTGCCAGCGGCGAGGACAGGGTCCGAACTGAAGCTTTCTTT. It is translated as CASGEDRVRTEAFF.